The TCR beta chain under discussion was sequenced for a study of persistence of HIV-infected CD4 T cells (TCRdb year 2020). General notes on the study: The study isolated CMV- and HIV-1 Gag-responding CD4+ T cells from ART-treated individuals to examine antigen-driven clonal expansion of HIV-1-infected cells. Suppressive ART had been received by participants for a median of about eight years. Peripheral blood samples of up to about 200 mL were collected at multiple time points, except for a couple of participants, who underwent leukapheresis at a single time point. TCRbeta sequencing assessed the clonality of all cells in each sorted population, while proviral sequencing assessed the clonality of infected cells. In the cross-participant TCR cluster analysis, 8 or 9 participants were included for CMV and 6 or 7 participants were included for Gag.

Per the publication, the treatment or condition label means: suppressive antiretroviral therapy. Cells were stimulated with lysates of CMV-infected fibroblasts at 9 to 10 ug/mL. Nonresponding CD40L-negative CD69-negative CD45RO-high memory CD4+ T cells were sorted as memory populations depleted of antigen-responding cells. Participants were HIV-1-infected adults who started suppressive ART during chronic infection. For at least 4 years, participants had undetectable plasma HIV-1 RNA, below 50 copies/mL. To be included, a participant needed positive CMV serology and a CD4+ T cell count above 400 cells/uL. Before stimulation, PBMCs were isolated using density centrifugation and depleted of CD8+ T cells. For roughly 20 hours, CD8-depleted PBMCs were stimulated with anti-CD28/CD49d costimulation, a CD40-blocking antibody, and enfuvirtide, which was added to prevent new infections. Cells were sorted on a Beckman Coulter MoFlo Legacy or XDP sorter, with propidium iodide excluding dead cells. The QIAamp DNA Mini Kit was used for genomic DNA extraction from samples above one million cells, and the Quick-DNA Microprep Kit was used otherwise.

The full study reports these points: Bulk TCR analyses could not be restricted to the rare CMV-responding cells that actually carried HIV-1 proviruses. Within the same sorted populations, TCR oligoclonality correlated with proviral oligoclonality. Significantly lower TCRbeta richness was observed in CMV- and Gag-responding cells than in anti-CD3/anti-CD28-responding cells, and higher oligoclonality was observed in CMV-responding cells than in CD3/CD28-stimulated and Gag-responding cells. Only a small number of individuals took part in the study, and the range of antigens tested was limited. Degenerate expanded CDR3beta sequences were enriched in antigen-responding cells, suggesting convergent selection of CD4+ responses to CMV and Gag.

The immunoSEQ hsTCRB assay version 4 in survey mode was used to sequence TCRbeta repertoires from genomic DNA. For TCRbeta sequencing, genomic DNA was diluted to around 9.7 ng/uL, and up to about 1 ug was used per sample. The study's processing was this. Analysis of the TCRbeta data was done in ImmunoSeq Analyzer 3.0, and diversity was computed on productive nucleotide rearrangements. Using the Immunarch R package, the improved Chao index served to estimate lower-bound TCR diversity and the Gini coefficient served to estimate clonality. Different nucleotide rearrangements encoding the same CDR3beta amino acid sequence were counted as distinct clonotypes. TCRbeta sequences significantly enriched in antigen-responding cells relative to anti-CD3/anti-CD28-activated cells were identified by differential abundance analysis. TCRs were clustered by predicted peptide-MHC specificity with GLIPH2, both within individual participants and across merged participant data sets. This immuneACCESS table, as held by TCRdb, lists in-frame sequences with V and J called but not all clones. Of the missing ones, under half trace to an unresolved V gene in checked studies; the others have no known cause. Clone size and V and J calls were adopted from that table, with D and trimming inferred from the DNA. The sample table holds 40,000 to 50,000 clones, of which 70% to 80% were seen once. 2.5% to 3.5% of the sample belongs to the ten largest clones.

Remarks on this clone: Its antigen is unknown. No qualities accompany the bases; no much larger clone lies one base away.

Its CDR3 holds 14 amino acids, cysteine through phenylalanine. The DNA shown is the 42-base CDR3, in frame from base 1. Per the germline V gene (reference sequence), LNHDA is the CDR1 and SQIVND is the CDR2. V is pruned by 7 bases and J by 5 bases, leaving 7 bases of the junction without a gene match. The starting material was CD4+ T cells sorted from PBMCs after approximately 19-hour stimulation, obtained from a patient who received antiretroviral therapy. The cell subset or site label, as the study defines it: CD40L-CD69- CD45RO-high memory CD4 T cells not responding to CMV lysate. The clonotype was recovered from an adult man with HIV who was CMV-seropositive. The rearrangement joined TRBV19 to TRBJ1-5; the junction holds 8 bases that match TRBD1. The CDR3 protein is CASKMTGDDQPQHF. At the DNA level, the sequence is TGTGCCAGTAAAATGACAGGGGATGATCAGCCCCAGCATTTT.